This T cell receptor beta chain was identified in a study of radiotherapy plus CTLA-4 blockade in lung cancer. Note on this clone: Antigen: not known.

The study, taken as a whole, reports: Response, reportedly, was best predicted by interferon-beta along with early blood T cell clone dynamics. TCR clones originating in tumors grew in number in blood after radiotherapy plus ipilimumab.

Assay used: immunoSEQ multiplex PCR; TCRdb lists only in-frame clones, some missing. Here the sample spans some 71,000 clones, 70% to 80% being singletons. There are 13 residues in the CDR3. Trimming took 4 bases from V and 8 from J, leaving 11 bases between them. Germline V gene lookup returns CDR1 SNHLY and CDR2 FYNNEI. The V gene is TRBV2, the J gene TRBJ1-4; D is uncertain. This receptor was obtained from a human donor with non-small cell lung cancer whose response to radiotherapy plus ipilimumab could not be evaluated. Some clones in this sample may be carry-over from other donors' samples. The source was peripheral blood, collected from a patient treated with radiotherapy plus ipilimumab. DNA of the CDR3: TGTGCCAGCAGTGTCACGGTGAGGGAAAAACTGTTTTTT. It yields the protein CASSVTVREKLFF. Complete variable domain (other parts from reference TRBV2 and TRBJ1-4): EPEVTQTPSHQVTQMGQEVILRCVPISNHLYFYWYRQILGQKVEFLVSFYNNEISEKSEIFDDQFSVERPDGSNFTLKIRSTKLEDSAMYFCASSVTVREKLFFGSGTQLSVL.